Below, 32 T cell receptor beta chains from the same sample are listed, as sequenced in a study of T cell responses to AZD1222 COVID-19 vaccine. TCRdb's table, derived via immunoSEQ multiplex PCR, lists solely in-frame clones and lacks some. The sample has roughly 170,000 clones; approximately 94% are singletons. The material sequenced was peripheral blood, taken 28 days after the second AZD1222 dose. The receptors derive from an adult who received the AZD1222 COVID-19 vaccine.

The genes are TRBV7-2 and TRBJ1-3, with D tentatively TRBD1 (5 bases). Germline values: CDR1 SGHTA, CDR2 FQGNSA. The length of the CDR3 is 15 residues. The V end lost 1 base, the J end lost 1 base, and 8 bases lay between the germline ends. The CDR3 sequence: CASSLDGASGNTIYF. The CDR3 DNA is TGTGCCAGCAGCTTAGACGGGGCGTCTGGAAACACCATATATTTT.

The gene calls are TRBV10-3 and TRBJ1-5, with D possibly TRBD1 on 5 matching bases. This CDR3 contains 13 residues. Germline values: CDR1 ENHRY, CDR2 SYGVKD. Trimming pared 11 bases from V and 1 base from J, leaving 12 bases between. CDR3 bases: TGTGCCGCGCAGGGATTCAGCAATCAGCCCCAGCATTTT. Translating gives CAAQGFSNQPQHF.

The gene calls are TRBV7-9 and TRBJ2-2; possibly TRBD1 for D (5 bases). In germline, CDR1 is SEHNR, CDR2 FQNEAQ (reference sequence). This CDR3 has 14 residues. V dropped 4 bases and J dropped 4 bases, with 10 bases sitting between them. The CDR3 loop is CASSSDSVTGELFF. The CDR3 nucleotides are TGTGCCAGCAGCTCCGACAGCGTCACCGGGGAGCTGTTTTTT.

The chain is built from TRBV6-2 or TRBV6-3 and TRBJ2-1; D remains ambiguous. The CDR3 length is 14 residues. The V end lost 2 bases, the J end lost 5 bases, and 10 bases lay between the germline ends. Germline V gene sequence: CDR1 MNHEY, CDR2 SVGEGT. Here the CDR3 DNA reads TGTGCCAGCAGTTACAGTCTAGACGACAATGAGCAGTTCTTC. Its protein product is CASSYSLDDNEQFF.

This clone was detected only once. This chain uses TRBV5-1 with TRBJ2-3, with a tentative D call TRBD1 (7 bases). The CDR3 runs to 19 residues. V dropped 4 bases and J dropped 0 bases, with 24 bases sitting between them. CDR1 and CDR2 from the germline V gene are SGHRS and YFSETQ. In nucleotides, the CDR3 is TGCGCCAGCAGCCCTTGGGGGGTGCCGGGACAGCCCAGCACAGATACGCAGTATTTT. This encodes CASSPWGVPGQPSTDTQYF.

This clone has only one observation. The chain employs TRBV29-1 and TRBJ1-5, with D possibly being TRBD1 (5 bases). This CDR3 is built from 12 residues. Germline V gene data show CDR1 as SQVTM and CDR2 as ANQGSEA. V was cut by 8 bases and J by 2 bases, with 10 bases left in between. In DNA, the CDR3 is TGCAGCTCGGGGGAGGGCAATCAGCCCCAGCATTTT. Its protein product is CSSGEGNQPQHF.

The chain employs TRBV25-1 and TRBJ1-1; D unclear. Trimming removed 0 bases from V and 3 bases from J, with 8 bases in between. Germline-derived CDR1 and CDR2 are MGHDK and SYGVNS. CDR3 length: 14 residues. CDR3 coding DNA: TGTGCCAGCAGTGAATACGGGGATCACACTGAAGCTTTCTTT. Its translation: CASSEYGDHTEAFF.

The chain combines TRBV7-9 with TRBJ1-1, with D unresolved. Germline V gene lookup returns CDR1 SEHNR and CDR2 FQNEAQ (reference sequence). There are 12 residues in the CDR3. Trimming cost V 0 bases and J 11 bases, with 10 bases left between them. The CDR3 nucleotides read TGTGCCAGCAGCTTAGCGCGGGCAGTGGCTTTCTTT. Encoded protein: CASSLARAVAFF.

The CDR3 spells CAWEALLGGEQFF. CDR3 bases: TGTGCCTGGGAAGCTCTTCTCGGGGGGGAGCAGTTCTTC. V usage is TRBV30 and J usage is TRBJ2-1, with TRBD2 identical over 7 bases. The CDR3 has 13 amino acids. Germline V gene data show CDR1 as GTSNPN and CDR2 as SVGIG (reference sequence). J gave up 10 bases and V 5 bases, and 11 bases lay outside the gene matches.

The genes are TRBV3-1 (or the pseudogene TRBV3-2) and TRBJ1-2; D ambiguous. The CDR3 is 14 amino acids. Germline CDR1 is LGHDT and CDR2 is YNNKEL (reference sequence). The ends were cut back, 1 base at V and 7 bases at J, with 13 bases in the middle. CDR3 DNA sequence: TGTGCCAGCAGCCAAGCCGATCGCCAGCCTGGCTACACCTTC. Protein sequence: CASSQADRQPGYTF.

This sequence joins TRBV15 and TRBJ1-2; D gene ambiguous. V gave up 8 bases and J gave up 5 bases, with 15 bases separating them. This CDR3 is built from 13 residues. The germline gives CDR1 LNHNV, CDR2 YYDKDF (reference sequence). The CDR3 DNA reads TGTGCCACCTCCCCCGGCCGCCCGTATGGCTACACCTTC. Amino acids: CATSPGRPYGYTF.

The rearrangement uses TRBV18 and TRBJ1-1; TRBD1 matches 7 bases. From germline, CDR1 is KGHSH and CDR2 LQKENI. The V segment lost 6 bases and the J segment 5 bases; nucleotides outside the gene matches: 12. This CDR3 has 15 amino acids. The CDR3 sequence: CASSLGGHGSTEAFF. CDR3 coding DNA: TGTGCCAGCTCTCTAGGGGGCCACGGATCGACTGAAGCTTTCTTT.

The chain joins TRBV28 to TRBJ1-2; D is possibly TRBD1 (6 bases). CDR1 is MDHEN and CDR2 is SYDVKM in the germline V gene. The CDR3 extends over 14 amino acids. The ends were cut back, 3 bases at V and 7 bases at J, with 15 bases in the middle. The CDR3 DNA follows: TGTGCCAGCAGTTTTTGGGGGCGAGTAAGTGGCTACACCTTC. Its protein product is CASSFWGRVSGYTF.

The chain links TRBV5-1 to TRBJ2-5; D may be TRBD2 (5 bases). V was trimmed by 3 bases and J by 3 bases, leaving 6 bases between them. The CDR3 is 12 residues long. Germline CDR1 and CDR2: SGHRS and YFSETQ. CDR3 amino acids: CASSYGEETQYF. The CDR3 DNA sequence: TGCGCCAGCAGCTACGGGGAAGAGACCCAGTACTTC.

The CDR3 spells CSVSNTEAFF. The CDR3 nucleotides read TGCAGCGTAAGTAACACTGAAGCTTTCTTT. The V gene is TRBV29-1, the J gene TRBJ1-1; D ambiguous. Germline V gives CDR1 SQVTM, CDR2 ANQGSEA. V shed 6 bases and J shed 2 bases, with 4 bases lying between them. This CDR3 contains 10 residues.

This chain links TRBV15 with TRBJ1-4; D remains ambiguous. CDR3 length: 14 residues. Trimming took 5 bases from V and 6 from J, leaving 13 bases between them. Germline V gene lookup returns CDR1 LNHNV and CDR2 YYDKDF (reference sequence). The CDR3, as DNA: TGTGCCACCAGCCGGCGACATTCTGATGAAAAACTGTTTTTT. Its protein product is CATSRRHSDEKLFF.

This sequence joins TRBV7-8 and TRBJ1-1; no definite D call. Germline V lookup: CDR1 SGHVS, CDR2 FQNEAQ. This CDR3 has 18 residues. V lost 5 bases and J lost 2, with 24 bases in between. The CDR3 here is CASSLRAGGSVLNTEAFF. In DNA, the CDR3 is TGTGCCAGCAGCCTGCGCGCAGGCGGCTCGGTTCTCAACACTGAAGCTTTCTTT.

CDR3 nucleotides: TGTGCCAGTGCACAGATCTCTGGAAACACCATATATTTT. Encoded protein: CASAQISGNTIYF. The chain links TRBV19 to TRBJ1-3, with D unresolved. The CDR3 length is 13 residues. CDR1 LNHDA and CDR2 SQIVND come from the germline V gene (reference sequence). Trimming stripped 8 bases from V and 0 bases from J, with 8 bases between. Using reference TRBV19 and TRBJ1-3 for the parts outside the CDR3, the full variable domain is DGGITQSPKYLFRKEGQNVTLSCEQNLNHDAMYWYRQDPGQGLRLIYYSQIVNDFQKGDIAEGYSVSREKKESFPLTVTSAQKNPTAFYLCASAQISGNTIYFGEGSWLTVV.

The rearrangement uses TRBV27 and TRBJ1-5; TRBD1 is a possible D gene (5 bases). The V gene lost 8 bases and the J gene lost 2 bases, with 10 bases spanning the gap. Looked up from germline, CDR1 is MNHEY and CDR2 is SMNVEV (reference sequence). The CDR3 is made up of 13 amino acids. CDR3 nucleotides: TGTGCCAGCGGATGGGACGGCAATCAGCCCCAGCATTTT. Amino acids: CASGWDGNQPQHF.

The gene calls are TRBV28 and TRBJ1-1, with D perhaps matching TRBD1 (5 bases). The germline V gene encodes CDR1 MDHEN and CDR2 SYDVKM. The CDR3 has 12 amino acids. V was trimmed by 7 bases and J by 4 bases, leaving 10 bases between them. The CDR3 region is CASTAGGTEAFF. CDR3 nucleotides: TGTGCCAGCACCGCCGGGGGCACTGAAGCTTTCTTT.

J is TRBJ2-2 and V is TRBV6-2 or TRBV6-3, with TRBD2 identical over 11 bases. Germline values: CDR1 MNHEY, CDR2 SVGEGT. Trimming at V came to 0 bases and at J to 1 base, leaving 1 base not matched to a gene. CDR3 length: 17 amino acids. CDR3 region: CASSYSLAGGNTGELFF. CDR3 nucleotides: TGTGCCAGCAGTTACTCGCTAGCGGGAGGGAACACCGGGGAGCTGTTTTTT.

J is TRBJ2-1 and V is TRBV5-6; the match to TRBD1 covers 9 bases. Germline lookup yields CDR1 SGHDT and CDR2 YYEEEE. The CDR3 is 15 amino acids. The trim removed 4 bases at V and 12 bases at J, leaving 14 bases unmatched. For the CDR3, the DNA is TGTGCCAGCAGCATATGGTCCGGGACAGGGACTCGGCAGTTCTTC. Translated: CASSIWSGTGTRQFF.

This CDR3 reads CASSPQGGTANYGYTF. As DNA, the CDR3 is TGTGCCAGCTCACCCCAGGGCGGGACAGCTAACTATGGCTACACCTTC. The rearrangement uses TRBV18 and TRBJ1-2, with 7 bases identical to TRBD1. Germline CDR1 is KGHSH and CDR2 is LQKENI. The CDR3 loop spans 16 amino acids. After removal of 3 bases from V and 0 bases from J, the junction contained 7 bases not matched to a gene.

In its sample, this clone was seen many times. J is TRBJ2-7 and V is TRBV6-1; 8 nucleotides line up with TRBD1. Germline assignment: CDR1 MNHNS and CDR2 SASEGT. J was trimmed by 5 bases and V by 3 bases; bases with no gene match: 12. The CDR3 spans 16 residues. DNA of the CDR3: TGTGCCAGCAGTGATTCCTCCGGGACAGGCAACGACGAGCAGTACTTC. Its protein is CASSDSSGTGNDEQYF.

This sequence joins TRBV14 and TRBJ2-1; no clear D. V lost 0 bases, J lost 5 bases, and 11 bases lay in between. This CDR3 spans 15 amino acids. Germline assignment: CDR1 SGHDN and CDR2 FVKESK. The DNA of the CDR3 is TGTGCCAGCAGCCAAGATCGGAGCAGGAACAATGAGCAGTTCTTC. This gives the protein CASSQDRSRNNEQFF.

The gene calls are TRBV7-9 and TRBJ2-2, with TRBD2 identical over 10 bases. This CDR3 region has 14 residues. V was clipped by 6 bases and J by 4 bases; unmatched bases: 2. Germline CDR1 is SEHNR and CDR2 is FQNEAQ (reference sequence). CDR3 loop: CASRPSGSTGELFF. The CDR3 DNA reads TGTGCCAGCAGACCTAGCGGGAGCACCGGGGAGCTGTTTTTT.

V usage is TRBV11-2 and J usage is TRBJ1-2, with D perhaps matching TRBD1 (6 bases). The CDR3 consists of 15 residues. CDR1 is SGHAT, CDR2 FQNNGV, per germline. The ends were cut back, 1 base at V and 5 bases at J, with 14 bases in the middle. CDR3 sequence: CASSLGTAPYYGYTF. CDR3 nucleotides: TGTGCCAGCAGCTTAGGGACAGCGCCCTATTATGGCTACACCTTC.

The gene calls are TRBV7-9 and TRBJ2-3; D perhaps matches TRBD1 (5 bases). The length of the CDR3 is 14 residues. Deletions cut 4 bases from V and 1 base from J, with 9 bases between. Looked up from germline, CDR1 is SEHNR and CDR2 is FQNEAQ (reference sequence). Here the CDR3 reads CASSSIGGTDTQYF. The DNA for the CDR3 is TGTGCCAGCAGCTCCATAGGGGGCACAGATACGCAGTATTTT.

This sequence joins TRBV9 and TRBJ2-2, with 7 nucleotides matching TRBD2. V was clipped by 4 bases and J by 6 bases; unmatched bases: 9. Looked up from germline, CDR1 is SGDLS and CDR2 is YYNGEE. The CDR3 has 15 residues. CDR3 DNA sequence: TGTGCCAGCAGCTCCCGACTAGCCTCCGCCGGGGAGCTGTTTTTT. Protein product: CASSSRLASAGELFF. Using reference TRBV9 and TRBJ2-2 for the parts outside the CDR3, the full variable domain is DSGVTQTPKHLITATGQRVTLRCSPRSGDLSVYWYQQSLDQGLQFLIQYYNGEERAKGNILERFSAQQFPDLHSELNLSSLELGDSALYFCASSSRLASAGELFFGEGSRLTVL.

The chain couples TRBV11-3 to TRBJ2-1, with D maybe TRBD1 (6 bases). V was cut by 5 bases and J by 9 bases, with 8 bases left in between. This CDR3 contains 11 residues. The germline gives CDR1 SGHNT, CDR2 YENEEA. CDR3 loop: CASSRQVEQFF. The CDR3 DNA is TGTGCCAGCAGCCGACAGGTTGAGCAGTTCTTC.

The V and J genes are TRBV3-1 (or the pseudogene TRBV3-2) and TRBJ2-7; no clear D gene. Germline V gene sequence: CDR1 LGHDT, CDR2 YNNKEL (reference sequence). V lost 0 bases and J lost 0, with 3 bases in between. The CDR3 has 13 amino acids. The CDR3 nucleotides read TGTGCCAGCAGCCAAGACAACTCCTACGAGCAGTACTTC. Amino acid sequence: CASSQDNSYEQYF.

The table lists this clone with a count of one. The chain carries TRBV4-1 and TRBJ1-1; D gene uncertain. The germline V gene encodes CDR1 MGHRA and CDR2 YSYEKL. V lost 4 bases, J lost 4 bases, and 13 bases lay in between. This CDR3 has 14 residues. The CDR3 protein is CASSPNLRVTEAFF. CDR3 coding DNA: TGCGCCAGCAGCCCTAACCTAAGGGTCACTGAAGCTTTCTTT.